Listed here are 10 T cell receptor beta chains from one sample, sequenced in a study of blood T cell repertoires in COVID-19. Assay used: immunoSEQ multiplex PCR; TCRdb lists only in-frame clones, some missing. The sample holds over 250,000 clones, 80% to 90% seen once. Sequenced material: peripheral blood. Every receptor here comes from a woman aged 65 to 85 with acute or convalescent COVID-19.

The chain has TRBV13 and TRBJ2-4; 15 positions agree with TRBD2. This CDR3 comprises 19 residues. CDR1 is PRHDT, CDR2 FYEKMQ, per germline (reference sequence). The V gene end was trimmed by 5 bases and the J gene end by 1 base; junction bases not matched to a gene: 9. The CDR3 DNA sequence: TGTGCCAGCAGCATTAGGACTAGCGGGGGGGTTTTTGCCAAAAACATTCAGTACTTC. It yields the protein CASSIRTSGGVFAKNIQYF.

This clone has a handful of counts. This same CDR3 is encoded by further DNA sequences in the sample. The chain couples TRBV18 to TRBJ1-1; 8 positions agree with TRBD1. CDR3 size: 15 residues. The trim removed 2 bases at V and 2 bases at J, leaving 4 bases unmatched. Germline values: CDR1 KGHSH, CDR2 LQKENI. The CDR3 nucleotides read TGTGCCAGCTCACCAAGGACAGGGTCCAACACTGAAGCTTTCTTT. This codes for CASSPRTGSNTEAFF.

The chain combines TRBV19 with TRBJ2-3; D is unresolved. V dropped 5 bases and J dropped 6 bases, with 15 bases sitting between them. Germline CDR1 reads LNHDA; CDR2 reads SQIVND (reference sequence). The CDR3 loop spans 14 amino acids. CDR3 residues: CASSSLFEPDTQYF. The DNA for the CDR3 is TGTGCCAGTAGTTCCCTATTTGAACCCGATACGCAGTATTTT.

The chain is built from TRBV30 and TRBJ1-6; tentatively, D is TRBD1 (6 bases). The CDR3 extends over 12 amino acids. The V end lost 8 bases, the J end lost 10 bases, and 15 bases lay between the germline ends. Germline V gene lookup returns CDR1 GTSNPN and CDR2 SVGIG (reference sequence). The chain's CDR3 is CAEQGMRSPLHF. The CDR3 coding sequence is TGTGCCGAACAGGGAATGAGATCACCCCTCCACTTT.

This chain links TRBV25-1 with TRBJ1-2; 7 positions match TRBD1. J gave up 7 bases and V 4 bases, and 15 bases lay outside the gene matches. This CDR3 spans 16 amino acids. Germline assignment: CDR1 MGHDK and CDR2 SYGVNS. The DNA of the CDR3 is TGTGCCAGCAGTGTTCCGGGACAGCTAAATTCGGCTGGCTACACCTTC. As protein: CASSVPGQLNSAGYTF.

The chain combines TRBV5-1 with TRBJ2-1; TRBD1 might be the D (5 bases). V shed 0 bases and J shed 4 bases, with 14 bases lying between them. The CDR3 totals 16 residues. Germline loops: CDR1 SGHRS, CDR2 YFSETQ. The CDR3 is CASSLEATKGYNEQFF. CDR3 bases: TGCGCCAGCAGCTTGGAGGCGACGAAGGGGTACAATGAGCAGTTCTTC.

The chain combines TRBV5-4 with TRBJ1-5; 9 bases agree with TRBD1. Unmatched junction bases numbered 8, after V lost 3 bases and J lost 7 bases. The CDR3 consists of 15 residues. Germline V lookup: CDR1 SGHNT, CDR2 YYREEE (reference sequence). CDR3 bases: TGTGCCAGCAGCTGGGGACCCGGGACAGGGCAGCCCCAGCATTTT. Translating it yields CASSWGPGTGQPQHF. The whole variable domain, filled in from reference TRBV5-4 and TRBJ1-5, reads ETGVTQSPTHLIKTRGQQVTLRCSSQSGHNTVSWYQQALGQGPQFIFQYYREEENGRGNFPPRFSGLQFPNYSSELNVNALELDDSALYLCASSWGPGTGQPQHFGDGTRLSIL.

V usage is TRBV6-6 and J usage is TRBJ1-1; D gene unclear. Looked up from germline, CDR1 is MNHNY and CDR2 is SVGAGI (reference sequence). The length of the CDR3 is 10 residues. V was pared by 3 bases and J by 14 bases, with 10 bases between. CDR3 in amino acids: CASSYMVAFF. In DNA, the CDR3 is TGTGCCAGCAGTTATATGGTCGCGTTCTTT.

V usage is TRBV5-4 and J usage is TRBJ2-3; TRBD1 is a possible D gene (6 bases). The CDR3 runs to 14 residues. V shed 2 bases and J shed 4 bases, with 11 bases lying between them. The germline CDR1 and CDR2 sequences are SGHNT and YYREEE (reference sequence). The CDR3 region has the DNA TGTGCCAGCAGCTTTAAAGGGGGAGCAGATACGCAGTATTTT. Protein product: CASSFKGGADTQYF.

V gene TRBV14 combines with J gene TRBJ1-1, with 7 bases aligning to TRBD1. CDR3 size: 14 residues. Germline lookup yields CDR1 SGHDN and CDR2 FVKESK. With 1 base clipped from V and 10 bases from J, the junction kept 9 bases outside the gene matches. In DNA form, the CDR3 reads TGTGCCAGCAGCCAAGGAGAGCAGACAGGGACAGCTTTCTTT. Protein product: CASSQGEQTGTAFF.